This T cell receptor (beta chain) is from a study of neoadjuvant nivolumab and ipilimumab in lung cancer. Study findings and constraints: Only a small number of samples underwent TCR sequencing. Only a single major-pathologic-response sample was available for clonality analysis. Higher pretherapy blood TCR richness went with higher resected-tumor richness.

Profiled with immunoSEQ multiplex PCR; TCRdb holds only in-frame clones, not every one. The sample shows approximately 20,000 clones, around 87% of them seen only once. As for this clone: Its cognate antigen is unknown.

Sequenced material: peripheral blood, taken before neoadjuvant nivolumab, alone or with ipilimumab. This TCR was sampled from an adult with non-small cell lung cancer.

CDR3 in amino acids: CASSLERAGDGYTF. The CDR3 region has the DNA TGCGCCAGCAGCTTGGAAAGGGCAGGGGATGGCTACACCTTC. The gene calls are TRBV5-1 and TRBJ1-2; D perhaps matches TRBD1 (6 bases). The CDR3 contains 14 residues. CDR1 is SGHRS and CDR2 is YFSETQ in the germline V gene. Trimming pared 0 bases from V and 6 bases from J, leaving 12 bases between.